The rows below give T cell receptor beta chains drawn from one sample of a study of cytomegalovirus exposure and HLA in healthy donors. Here immunoSEQ multiplex PCR was the method, and the copy in TCRdb shows in-frame clones only, minus some. This sample carries about 140,000 clones, with roughly 2% going to the ten biggest clones. The specimen sequenced was PBMCs. All receptors come from a woman aged 18-30 years in good health and CMV-seronegative. CDR3s include the opening cysteine and the closing phenylalanine or tryptophan. The order of the fields is J gene, D gene, V gene, CDR3 length, CDR3 protein, CDR3 DNA. D genes are given only for firm matches.

j_gene: TRBJ2-1
d_gene: TRBD2
v_gene: TRBV7-9
len: 18
CDR3aa: CASSSTTYSGRKNNEQFF
CDR3nt: TGTGCCAGCAGCTCCACAACCTATAGCGGGAGGAAAAACAATGAGCAGTTCTTC

j_gene: TRBJ2-5
d_gene: TRBD2
v_gene: TRBV6-5
len: 13
CDR3aa: CASQRGYQETQYF
CDR3nt: TGTGCCAGCCAGCGGGGCTACCAAGAGACCCAGTACTTC

j_gene: TRBJ1-1
d_gene: .
v_gene: TRBV6-5
len: 15
CDR3aa: CASSYRSLRDTEAFF
CDR3nt: TGTGCCAGCAGTTACCGGTCGCTGCGGGACACTGAAGCTTTCTTT

j_gene: TRBJ2-1
d_gene: .
v_gene: TRBV4-1
len: 15
CDR3aa: CASSQDRGGKDEQFF
CDR3nt: TGCGCCAGCAGCCAAGATAGGGGCGGGAAGGATGAGCAGTTCTTC

j_gene: TRBJ1-1
d_gene: .
v_gene: TRBV10-3
len: 16
CDR3aa: CAISDREGRRNTEAFF
CDR3nt: TGTGCCATCAGTGATCGGGAGGGCAGGAGGAACACTGAAGCTTTCTTT

j_gene: TRBJ1-2
d_gene: TRBD1
v_gene: TRBV5-6
len: 13
CDR3aa: CASSLVQGAGYTF
CDR3nt: TGTGCCAGCAGCTTGGTACAGGGGGCTGGCTACACCTTC

j_gene: TRBJ2-7
d_gene: TRBD2
v_gene: TRBV28
len: 12
CDR3aa: CASSIPSGRGFF
CDR3nt: TGTGCCAGCAGTATCCCTAGCGGGAGAGGGTTCTTC

j_gene: TRBJ1-1
d_gene: .
v_gene: TRBV6-5
len: 13
CDR3aa: CASTDGGRNEAFF
CDR3nt: TGTGCCAGCACCGACGGGGGGAGGAATGAAGCTTTCTTT

j_gene: TRBJ2-3
d_gene: TRBD2
v_gene: TRBV2
len: 14
CDR3aa: CASKLAGSTDTQYF
CDR3nt: TGTGCCAGCAAACTAGCGGGGAGCACAGATACGCAGTATTTT

j_gene: TRBJ1-1
d_gene: .
v_gene: TRBV19
len: 14
CDR3aa: CASSLSNIGTEAFF
CDR3nt: TGTGCCAGTAGTCTCTCAAATATCGGCACTGAAGCTTTCTTT

j_gene: TRBJ1-4
d_gene: TRBD1
v_gene: TRBV11-2
len: 14
CDR3aa: CASSQAGGEEKLFF
CDR3nt: TGTGCCAGCAGCCAAGCAGGGGGCGAAGAAAAACTGTTTTTT

j_gene: TRBJ1-5
d_gene: .
v_gene: TRBV19
len: 18
CDR3aa: CASKFDNAGAGSNQPQHF
CDR3nt: TGTGCCAGTAAGTTCGACAACGCGGGGGCGGGGAGCAATCAGCCCCAGCATTTT

j_gene: TRBJ2-1
d_gene: .
v_gene: TRBV19
len: 14
CDR3aa: CASSIGGRSDEQFF
CDR3nt: TGTGCCAGTAGTATAGGGGGGAGGTCCGATGAGCAGTTCTTC

j_gene: TRBJ2-6
d_gene: .
v_gene: TRBV6-6
len: 13
CDR3aa: CASSGTWKDVLTF
CDR3nt: TGTGCCAGCAGTGGGACATGGAAGGACGTCCTGACTTTC

j_gene: TRBJ2-7
d_gene: .
v_gene: TRBV19
len: 15
CDR3aa: CASSIRGRAHYEQYF
CDR3nt: TGTGCCAGTAGTATTAGAGGCAGGGCGCACTACGAGCAGTACTTC

j_gene: TRBJ2-7
d_gene: TRBD2
v_gene: TRBV27
len: 15
CDR3aa: CASSLYSGRGDEQYF
CDR3nt: TGTGCCAGCAGTTTATACAGCGGGAGAGGCGACGAGCAGTACTTC

j_gene: TRBJ1-1
d_gene: TRBD1
v_gene: TRBV29-1
len: 14
CDR3aa: CSVRQGALRTEAFF
CDR3nt: TGCAGCGTACGACAGGGGGCCTTGAGGACTGAAGCTTTCTTT

j_gene: TRBJ2-5
d_gene: .
v_gene: TRBV7-2
len: 13
CDR3aa: CASSFRWYETQYF
CDR3nt: TGTGCCAGCAGCTTCAGGTGGTATGAGACCCAGTACTTC

j_gene: TRBJ1-1
d_gene: .
v_gene: TRBV4-1
len: 15
CDR3aa: CASTNREGGLTEAFF
CDR3nt: TGCGCCAGCACTAATAGGGAGGGTGGGTTAACTGAAGCTTTCTTT

j_gene: TRBJ1-1
d_gene: .
v_gene: TRBV19
len: 15
CDR3aa: CASSIGTTMNTEAFF
CDR3nt: TGTGCCAGTAGTATTGGTACGACAATGAACACTGAAGCTTTCTTT

j_gene: TRBJ1-1
d_gene: .
v_gene: TRBV18
len: 17
CDR3aa: CASPISSWRQLNTEAFF
CDR3nt: TGTGCCAGCCCCATTAGTTCCTGGAGACAGTTGAACACTGAAGCTTTCTTT

j_gene: TRBJ2-1
d_gene: .
v_gene: TRBV14
len: 14
CDR3aa: CASSQTIGLWEQFF
CDR3nt: TGTGCCAGCAGCCAAACGATCGGTCTTTGGGAGCAGTTCTTC

j_gene: TRBJ2-3
d_gene: TRBD1
v_gene: TRBV10-3
len: 15
CDR3aa: CAISDPGQGADTQYF
CDR3nt: TGTGCCATCAGTGACCCGGGACAGGGGGCTGATACGCAGTATTTT

j_gene: TRBJ2-1
d_gene: TRBD2
v_gene: TRBV16
len: 18
CDR3aa: CASSQSTGGPSRYNEQFF
CDR3nt: TGTGCCAGCAGCCAATCCACGGGAGGACCCTCCCGATACAATGAGCAGTTCTTC

j_gene: TRBJ2-7
d_gene: TRBD1
v_gene: TRBV27
len: 16
CDR3aa: CASINLRGRGSYEQYF
CDR3nt: TGTGCCAGCATCAATTTGAGGGGGCGCGGGTCCTACGAGCAGTACTTC

j_gene: TRBJ2-7
d_gene: .
v_gene: TRBV1
len: 16
CDR3aa: CTSSQVLTSFNREQYF
CDR3nt: TGCACCAGCAGCCAAGTGCTCACTAGCTTTAACCGCGAGCAGTACTTC

j_gene: TRBJ2-2
d_gene: TRBD1
v_gene: TRBV6-4
len: 16
CDR3aa: CASSNSGTGSAGELFF
CDR3nt: TGTGCCAGCAGCAACTCCGGGACAGGGAGCGCCGGGGAGCTGTTTTTT

j_gene: TRBJ2-1
d_gene: .
v_gene: TRBV7-9
len: 15
CDR3aa: CASSPGRSPYNEQFF
CDR3nt: TGTGCCAGCAGCCCGGGTCGGAGTCCCTACAATGAGCAGTTCTTC

j_gene: TRBJ1-6
d_gene: TRBD1
v_gene: TRBV25-1
len: 13
CDR3aa: CASSRQGVSPLHF
CDR3nt: TGTGCCAGCAGTAGACAGGGGGTTTCACCCCTCCACTTT

j_gene: TRBJ1-2
d_gene: .
v_gene: TRBV6-1
len: 17
CDR3aa: CASSEMGAALANYGYTF
CDR3nt: TGTGCCAGCAGTGAAATGGGGGCCGCTCTAGCTAACTATGGCTACACCTTC

j_gene: TRBJ1-2
d_gene: TRBD1
v_gene: TRBV7-2
len: 15
CDR3aa: CASSSGQGIYYGYTF
CDR3nt: TGTGCCAGCAGCTCGGGACAGGGCATTTACTATGGCTACACCTTC

j_gene: TRBJ1-1
d_gene: TRBD1
v_gene: TRBV7-2
len: 15
CDR3aa: CASSVQQGANTEAFF
CDR3nt: TGTGCCAGCAGCGTTCAACAGGGGGCGAACACTGAAGCTTTCTTT

j_gene: TRBJ1-5
d_gene: .
v_gene: TRBV28
len: 14
CDR3aa: CASSFSGGSQPQHF
CDR3nt: TGTGCCAGCAGTTTTTCGGGAGGGAGTCAGCCCCAGCATTTT

j_gene: TRBJ1-1
d_gene: TRBD1
v_gene: TRBV4-1
len: 16
CDR3aa: CASSQGRDRAGTEAFF
CDR3nt: TGCGCCAGCAGCCAAGGCCGAGACAGGGCTGGGACTGAAGCTTTCTTT

j_gene: TRBJ1-1
d_gene: .
v_gene: TRBV19
len: 15
CDR3aa: CASSNLRAPWAEAFF
CDR3nt: TGTGCCAGTAGTAATCTGAGGGCCCCTTGGGCTGAAGCTTTCTTT

j_gene: TRBJ2-2
d_gene: .
v_gene: TRBV21-1
len: 16
CDR3aa: CASSNITGEDTGELFF
CDR3nt: TGTGCCAGCAGCAATATCACAGGGGAGGACACCGGGGAGCTGTTTTTT

j_gene: TRBJ1-1
d_gene: .
v_gene: TRBV18
len: 15
CDR3aa: CASSPPTGGDTEAFF
CDR3nt: TGTGCCAGCTCACCTCCCACCGGAGGGGACACTGAAGCTTTCTTT

j_gene: TRBJ1-1
d_gene: .
v_gene: TRBV10-3
len: 13
CDR3aa: CAISLEGHTEAFF
CDR3nt: TGTGCCATCAGTTTGGAGGGGCACACTGAAGCTTTCTTT

j_gene: TRBJ2-6
d_gene: .
v_gene: TRBV30
len: 17
CDR3aa: CAWSVTGHSSGANVLTF
CDR3nt: TGTGCCTGGAGTGTAACGGGACACTCCTCTGGGGCCAACGTCCTGACTTTC

j_gene: TRBJ2-5
d_gene: TRBD2
v_gene: TRBV19
len: 17
CDR3aa: CASSILASSGSQETQYF
CDR3nt: TGTGCCAGTAGTATACTTGCGTCTAGCGGGAGCCAAGAGACCCAGTACTTC

j_gene: TRBJ2-1
d_gene: .
v_gene: TRBV11-3
len: 15
CDR3aa: CASSFGGSSYNEQFF
CDR3nt: TGTGCCAGCAGCTTTGGAGGGAGCTCCTACAATGAGCAGTTCTTC

j_gene: TRBJ2-5
d_gene: TRBD2
v_gene: TRBV11-2
len: 17
CDR3aa: CASSRGGTSGSQETQYF
CDR3nt: TGTGCCAGCAGCCGAGGAGGGACTAGCGGCTCCCAAGAGACCCAGTACTTC

j_gene: TRBJ2-1
d_gene: .
v_gene: TRBV10-3
len: 12
CDR3aa: CAISLVNNEQFF
CDR3nt: TGTGCCATCTCACTAGTCAACAATGAGCAGTTCTTC

j_gene: TRBJ2-1
d_gene: .
v_gene: TRBV6-1
len: 14
CDR3aa: CASIPGRSYNEQFF
CDR3nt: TGTGCCAGCATTCCCGGGAGATCCTACAATGAGCAGTTCTTC

j_gene: TRBJ2-3
d_gene: .
v_gene: TRBV5-1
len: 19
CDR3aa: CASSLGPIGGDRETDTQYF
CDR3nt: TGCGCCAGCAGCTTGGGACCGATCGGGGGGGACAGGGAGACAGATACGCAGTATTTT

j_gene: TRBJ1-1
d_gene: TRBD1
v_gene: TRBV27
len: 14
CDR3aa: CASRAGGAVTEAFF
CDR3nt: TGTGCCAGCAGGGCAGGGGGCGCCGTCACTGAAGCTTTCTTT

j_gene: TRBJ2-1
d_gene: .
v_gene: TRBV27
len: 14
CDR3aa: CASSFGLHYNEQFF
CDR3nt: TGTGCCAGCAGTTTCGGACTCCACTACAATGAGCAGTTCTTC

j_gene: TRBJ2-5
d_gene: TRBD1
v_gene: TRBV18
len: 14
CDR3aa: CASSLGQGGETQYF
CDR3nt: TGTGCCAGCTCACTCGGACAGGGAGGAGAGACCCAGTACTTC

j_gene: TRBJ2-1
d_gene: TRBD2
v_gene: TRBV6-5
len: 15
CDR3aa: CASSYLTSGEHEQFF
CDR3nt: TGTGCCAGCAGTTACTTAACTAGCGGGGAACATGAGCAGTTCTTC

j_gene: TRBJ1-3
d_gene: TRBD1
v_gene: TRBV7-2
len: 14
CDR3aa: CASSPGTAGNTIYF
CDR3nt: TGTGCCAGCAGCCCCGGGACAGCTGGAAACACCATATATTTT

j_gene: TRBJ2-7
d_gene: TRBD2
v_gene: TRBV28
len: 16
CDR3aa: CASSLYQGGSTYEQYF
CDR3nt: TGTGCCAGCAGTTTATATCAAGGCGGGAGTACTTACGAGCAGTACTTC

j_gene: TRBJ1-5
d_gene: .
v_gene: TRBV2
len: 14
CDR3aa: CASSESSSDQPQHF
CDR3nt: TGTGCCAGCAGTGAATCGTCCAGCGATCAGCCCCAGCATTTT

j_gene: TRBJ2-3
d_gene: .
v_gene: TRBV18
len: 14
CDR3aa: CASSPPLSVDTQYF
CDR3nt: TGTGCCAGCTCACCACCGCTAAGCGTAGATACGCAGTATTTT